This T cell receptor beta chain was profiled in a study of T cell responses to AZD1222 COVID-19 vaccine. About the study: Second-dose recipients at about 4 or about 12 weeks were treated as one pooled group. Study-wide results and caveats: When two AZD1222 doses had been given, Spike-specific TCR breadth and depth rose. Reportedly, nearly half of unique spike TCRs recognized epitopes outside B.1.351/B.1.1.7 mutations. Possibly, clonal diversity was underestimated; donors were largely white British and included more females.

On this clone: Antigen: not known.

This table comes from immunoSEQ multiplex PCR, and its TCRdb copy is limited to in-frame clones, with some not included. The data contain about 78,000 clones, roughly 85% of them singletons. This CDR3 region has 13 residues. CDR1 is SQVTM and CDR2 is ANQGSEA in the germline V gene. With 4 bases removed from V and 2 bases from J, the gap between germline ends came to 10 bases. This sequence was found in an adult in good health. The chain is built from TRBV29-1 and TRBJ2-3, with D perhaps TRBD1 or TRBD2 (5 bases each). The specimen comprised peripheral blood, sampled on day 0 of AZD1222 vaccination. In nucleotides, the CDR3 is TGCAGCGTTGCCTGGGACGCCACAGATACGCAGTATTTT. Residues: CSVAWDATDTQYF.